What follows is one T cell receptor beta chain and its context. At one end, the junction sequence differs from germline, possibly due to a read error. Germline V gene data show CDR1 as SEHNR and CDR2 as FQNEAQ (reference sequence). The CDR3 covers 16 residues. This record comes from a study of cytomegalovirus exposure and HLA in healthy donors. The PCR contained 60 Vbeta and 13 Jbeta primers. This table comes from immunoSEQ multiplex PCR, and its TCRdb copy is limited to in-frame clones, with some not included. The table records about 120,000 clones, about 78% of them present only once. Sequenced: PBMCs. The TCR was taken from a female donor in good health and CMV-seronegative. The chain joins TRBV7-9 to TRBJ2-3; the match to TRBD2 covers 11 bases. The CDR3 protein is CASSVASGGSRDTQYF. Written as DNA, the CDR3 is TGTGCCAGCAGCGTAGCTAGCGGGGGGTCTCGGGATACGCAGTATTTT.